This TCR beta chain comes out of a study of CXCR3-negative and CXCR3-positive naive CD8 T cells. The study, taken as a whole, reports: Whereas both naive subsets had comparably high diversity, memory CD8+ cells had much lower diversity. Surface CD5 looked about the same in the naive subsets, so the authors worked out TCR strength from TRB CDR3 properties.

In terms of frequency, this clonotype is medium-sized (0.01 to 0.1%). What it binds is not known. Definition of naive CD8+ T cells rested on a CD45RO-CCR7+CD27+CD95- profile. Per the germline V gene, CDR1 is SQVTM and CDR2 is ANQGSEA. This CDR3 is 15 amino acids long. 5' RACE with UMI labels generated the TRB cDNA libraries. TCRdb reprocessed the 5' RACE reads; each CDR3 protein has one entry and no DNA is given. Its listing shows a few thousand distinct CDR3 sequences. The chain employs TRBV29-1 and TRBJ1-2; absent DNA, TCRdb's TRBD1 call cannot be checked. This clonotype was sampled from a human donor in good health. Some clones in this sample may be carry-over from other donors' samples. Material: naive CXCR3- CD8+ T cells from blood. Noted subset: CD45RO-CCR7+CD27+CD95- naive CD8+ T cells lacking CXCR3 (TNR3-). This chain's CDR3 is CSTSPTIQGLYGYTF.